The 8 T cell receptor beta chains in this list originate from one sample, sequenced in a study of cytomegalovirus exposure and HLA in healthy donors. PCR primers comprised 60 Vbeta and 13 Jbeta primers. The repertoire was sequenced with immunoSEQ multiplex PCR; TCRdb's copy has only in-frame clones and lacks some. The sample shows about 30,000 clones, 80% to 90% of them seen only once. Material for sequencing was PBMCs. These receptors were taken from a boy aged 10-17 years in good health and CMV-seronegative.

The rearrangement links TRBV4-3 to TRBJ1-4, with 9 bases matching TRBD1. The germline V gene encodes CDR1 LGHNA and CDR2 YSLEER. The CDR3 contains 15 residues. The V gene end was trimmed by 1 base and the J gene end by 6 bases; junction bases not matched to a gene: 3. For the CDR3, the DNA is TGCGCCAGCAGCCAAGGGACAGGGGTCGATGAAAAACTGTTTTTT. It encodes CASSQGTGVDEKLFF.

The chain carries TRBV9 and TRBJ1-5; D might be TRBD1 (5 bases). Germline V gene sequence: CDR1 SGDLS, CDR2 YYNGEE. Deletions cut 2 bases from V and 1 base from J, with 7 bases between. The CDR3 loop spans 14 amino acids. CDR3 sequence (DNA): TGTGCCAGCAGCGTCTCAGGGAGCAATCAGCCCCAGCATTTT. Protein product: CASSVSGSNQPQHF.

This clone has just a few counts. The chain has TRBV5-8 and TRBJ2-1, with 7 bases identical to TRBD1. The CDR3 totals 16 residues. Germline V CDR1 and CDR2: SGHTS, YDEGEE. J lost 5 bases, V lost 4 bases, and 12 bases had no gene match. CDR3 in DNA: TGTGCCAGCAGCAGATACAGGGGAAATTCTGACAATGAGCAGTTCTTC. Translating it yields CASSRYRGNSDNEQFF.

The rearrangement links TRBV5-6 to TRBJ2-7, with D unclear. Trimming took off 3 bases at V and 4 bases at J, with 20 bases between the two ends. The CDR3 is 16 amino acids. Germline-derived CDR1 and CDR2 are SGHDT and YYEEEE. CDR3 region: CASSSATLGSLYEQYF. CDR3 sequence (DNA): TGTGCCAGCAGCTCAGCGACTCTTGGTAGCCTTTACGAGCAGTACTTC.

The chain combines TRBV19 with TRBJ1-5; D is possibly TRBD1 (5 bases). Germline V gene lookup returns CDR1 LNHDA and CDR2 SQIVND (reference sequence). The V end lost 0 bases, the J end lost 9 bases, and 15 bases lay between the germline ends. The CDR3 is 15 residues long. The CDR3 coding sequence is TGTGCCAGTAGTATAGATTCGCAGGGAAAGTCGCCCCAGCATTTT. This gives the protein CASSIDSQGKSPQHF.

The chain has TRBV2 and TRBJ2-7; perhaps TRBD1 as D (6 bases). The CDR3 extends over 13 amino acids. V was pared by 5 bases and J by 2 bases, with 10 bases between. The germline CDR1 and CDR2 sequences are SNHLY and FYNNEI. CDR3 protein: CASSTGMTYEQYF. The CDR3 DNA reads as TGTGCCAGCAGTACAGGGATGACCTACGAGCAGTACTTC.

The rearrangement joins TRBV19 to TRBJ2-7; TRBD1 agrees at 10 bases. From germline, CDR1 is LNHDA and CDR2 SQIVND (reference sequence). This CDR3 region has 15 residues. Germline trimming cut 6 bases from V and 5 bases from J; bases unmatched to any gene: 10. The DNA of the CDR3 is TGTGCCAGTAGCCTAAACCGGGACAGGGGACACGAGCAGTACTTC. This codes for CASSLNRDRGHEQYF.

The chain carries TRBV27 and TRBJ2-1; 11 bases match TRBD2. The CDR3 loop spans 16 amino acids. The trim removed 4 bases at V and 8 bases at J, leaving 10 bases unmatched. Germline values: CDR1 MNHEY, CDR2 SMNVEV (reference sequence). CDR3 in DNA: TGTGCCAGCAGTTCGTACGATAGCGGGGGGGCCCATGAGCAGTTCTTC. Its translation: CASSSYDSGGAHEQFF.